These 11 T cell receptor beta chains came from one sample sequenced in a study of identical twins. TCRdb processed the 5' RACE reads anew with MiXCR; each CDR3 protein has one entry. This table holds 1.5 million to 2 million distinct CDR3 sequences, around 29% found once. Sequences were obtained from cord blood. The receptors stem from a newborn girl in good health.

This clonotype was picked up a small number of times. Germline is not matched at one junction end, which may reflect a read error. The chain recombines TRBV12-3 or TRBV12-4 with TRBJ2-5; a possible D gene is TRBD2 (5 bases). This CDR3 has 13 amino acids. Here the CDR3 DNA reads TGTGCCAGCAGGTTAGGACTGGAAGAGACCCAGTACTTC. The encoded protein is CASRLGLEETQYF.

The table lists this clonotype with a few counts. The rearrangement uses TRBV5-1 and TRBJ2-1; 12 bases agree with TRBD2. Per germline, CDR1 SGHRS and CDR2 YFSETQ. The CDR3 covers 16 residues. Trimming removed 0 bases from V and 7 bases from J; junction bases left unmatched: 5. The CDR3 spells CASSLEPLAGGNEQFF. The CDR3 nucleotides read TGCGCCAGCAGCTTGGAACCCCTAGCGGGAGGGAATGAGCAGTTCTTC.

The chain links TRBV20-1 to TRBJ1-1; D gene unclear. CDR1 and CDR2 (germline): DFQATT, SNEGSKA (reference sequence). The ends were cut back, 2 bases at V and 6 bases at J, with 25 bases in the middle. The length of the CDR3 is 17 residues. The CDR3 spells CSARRPDPGRDAAEAFF. For the CDR3, the DNA is TGCAGTGCTAGAAGGCCAGATCCGGGAAGAGACGCCGCTGAAGCTTTCTTT.

Only a few counts were recorded for this clonotype. The chain carries TRBV10-3 and TRBJ1-2; TRBD1 might be the D (5 bases). This CDR3 contains 15 residues. Germline V gene data show CDR1 as ENHRY and CDR2 as SYGVKD. Deletions cut 0 bases from V and 2 bases from J, with 10 bases between. The CDR3 reads CAISESVGRNYGYTF. The CDR3 bases are TGTGCCATCAGTGAGTCGGTGGGGCGGAACTATGGCTACACCTTC.

This rearrangement joins TRBV27 to TRBJ2-1, with 7 bases identical to TRBD2. J lost 4 bases, V lost 5 bases, and 11 bases had no gene match. The germline gives CDR1 MNHEY, CDR2 SMNVEV (reference sequence). The length of the CDR3 is 16 residues. Here the CDR3 reads CASSPDTGGPYNEQFF. CDR3 in DNA: TGTGCCAGCAGTCCCGATACGGGGGGACCTTACAATGAGCAGTTCTTC.

About this clonotype: The junction and the germline gene differ at one end; a read error may be behind it. The J gene is TRBJ2-7, the V gene TRBV28, with D perhaps TRBD1 (6 bases). Germline V gene lookup returns CDR1 MDHEN and CDR2 SYDVKM. The CDR3 length is 12 residues. The CDR3 loop reads CARSSTGYEQYF. The CDR3, as DNA: TGTGCCCGCAGTTCGACAGGCTACGAGCAGTACTTC.

The V and J genes are TRBV3-1 and TRBJ2-3; TRBD2 matches at 7 bases. J lost 5 bases, V lost 0 bases, and 8 bases had no gene match. CDR3 size: 16 residues. From germline, CDR1 is LGHDT and CDR2 YNNKEL (reference sequence). CDR3 loop: CASSQDWRGSLDTQYF. The CDR3 DNA is TGTGCCAGCAGCCAAGATTGGCGGGGGTCCCTAGATACGCAGTATTTT.

Details on this clonotype: Relative to the germline gene, one junction end is altered; a read error may explain this. The CDR3 region has the DNA TGTGCCACCAGAGCGGGAGGGGGATACAATGGGCAGTTCTTC. Its translation: CATRAGGGYNGQFF. The chain employs TRBV4-2 and TRBJ2-1; 10 nucleotides line up with TRBD2. Germline-derived CDR1 and CDR2 are LGHNA and YNFKEQ. The CDR3 covers 14 residues.

The genes are TRBV7-2 and TRBJ1-5; 7 bases agree with TRBD1. The CDR3 has 14 residues. Looked up from germline, CDR1 is SGHTA and CDR2 is FQGNSA. Unmatched junction bases numbered 4, after V lost 1 base and J lost 7 bases. CDR3 residues: CASSLVTGKQPQHF. CDR3 sequence (DNA): TGTGCCAGCAGCTTAGTGACAGGGAAACAGCCCCAGCATTTT.

The rearrangement uses TRBV7-8 and TRBJ1-1; no clear D. V lost 2 bases and J lost 6, with 16 bases in between. The germline gives CDR1 SGHVS, CDR2 FQNEAQ. This CDR3 has 15 residues. CDR3 nucleotide sequence: TGTGCCAGCAGCTTACGGTTCGGCCAGAGCCCTGAAGCTTTCTTT. Its protein is CASSLRFGQSPEAFF.

This clonotype was seen a few times. This chain links TRBV10-3 with TRBJ1-5; TRBD1 matches 10 bases. Germline V gives CDR1 ENHRY, CDR2 SYGVKD. V was clipped by 4 bases and J by 5 bases; unmatched bases: 2. The CDR3 totals 14 residues. The CDR3: CAISGTGGDQPQHF. CDR3 in DNA: TGTGCCATCAGTGGGACAGGGGGGGATCAGCCCCAGCATTTT.